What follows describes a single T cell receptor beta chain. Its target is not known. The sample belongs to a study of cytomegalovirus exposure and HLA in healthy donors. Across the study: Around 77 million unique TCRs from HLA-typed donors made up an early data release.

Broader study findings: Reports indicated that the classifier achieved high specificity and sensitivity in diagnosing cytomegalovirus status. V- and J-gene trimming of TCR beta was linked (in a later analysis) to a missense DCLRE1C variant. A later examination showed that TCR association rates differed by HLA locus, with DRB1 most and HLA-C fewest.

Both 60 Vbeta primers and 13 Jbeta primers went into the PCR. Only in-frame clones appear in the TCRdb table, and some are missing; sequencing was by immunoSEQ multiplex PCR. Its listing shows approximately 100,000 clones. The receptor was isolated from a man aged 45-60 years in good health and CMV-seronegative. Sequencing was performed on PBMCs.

The chain's CDR3 is CASSQQFGLADFNEQFF. CDR3 bases: TGCGCCAGCAGCCAACAATTTGGACTAGCGGACTTCAATGAGCAGTTCTTC. This chain connects TRBV4-3 to TRBJ2-1; 10 bases are shared with TRBD2. The germline V gene has CDR1 LGHNA and CDR2 YSLEER. V lost 2 bases and J lost 6; bases outside the gene matches: 10. The CDR3 contains 17 residues.